This T cell receptor beta chain came from a study of blood T cell repertoires in COVID-19. Background on the study: Both acute and convalescent COVID-19 samples were obtained from the United States, Italy and Spain. Sources were T cells, B-cell-depleted T cells, or PBMCs; the material itself was cDNA or gDNA.

Source study methods: Estimated nucleated cell counts came from reference gene primer amplification. TCRdb's copy holds only in-frame clones and misses some; the assay was immunoSEQ multiplex PCR. V, J and clone size are those of that table, while D and trimming were read from the DNA. The sample includes roughly 280,000 clones, approximately 87% of them seen just once. The sample consisted of peripheral blood. This clonotype was sampled from a man aged 55 to 70 who had recovered from COVID-19.

The CDR3, as DNA: TGTGCCAGCAGTCCCGGGACAGGGTGGACTGAAGCTTTCTTT. It is translated as CASSPGTGWTEAFF. V and J are TRBV28 and TRBJ1-1, with 9 bases matching TRBD1. V was pared by 5 bases and J by 5 bases, with 6 bases of the junction left unmatched. The CDR3 contains 14 residues. Per germline, CDR1 MDHEN and CDR2 SYDVKM.